This T cell receptor beta chain was captured by sequencing in a study of PD-L1 blockade in urothelial cancer. This CDR3 comprises 13 residues. Trimming pared 10 bases from V and 3 bases from J, leaving 15 bases between. From germline, CDR1 is ENHRY and CDR2 SYGVKD. Here immunoSEQ multiplex PCR was the method, and the copy in TCRdb shows in-frame clones only, minus some. The table includes 30,000 to 40,000 clones, about 83% detected once. All patients carried locally advanced or metastatic urothelial carcinoma. The sample in question was PBMCs, obtained around atezolizumab (anti-PD-L1) treatment. The source is a man in his 60s with urothelial cancer. This chain joins TRBV10-3 and TRBJ1-2; TRBD1 might be the D (6 bases). The CDR3 coding sequence is TGTGCCAGCGAAACAGGGTCGCACTATGGCTACACCTTC. Encoded protein: CASETGSHYGYTF.